A single sample gave rise to the 3 T cell receptor beta chains below, sequenced in a study of blood T cells in healthy people across ages. Alongside a J-beta primer mix, a sample-barcoded 5' primer served in a second PCR lasting roughly 6 to 12 cycles. One entry per CDR3 protein results from TCRdb running MiXCR on the 5' RACE reads. The table has fewer than 1.5 million distinct CDR3 sequences, around 42% seen once. The source material was blood. The receptors originated from a woman in her late teens or twenties in good health.

This chain links TRBV20-1 with TRBJ2-3, with D unresolved. This CDR3 is built from 14 residues. V lost 0 bases, J lost 2 bases, and 9 bases lay in between. CDR1 and CDR2 from the germline V gene are DFQATT and SNEGSKA (reference sequence). The CDR3 sequence is CSARDRTTTDTQYF. CDR3 DNA sequence: TGCAGTGCTAGAGACCGGACCACCACAGATACGCAGTATTTT.

The chain recombines TRBV7-9 with TRBJ1-4, with 9 positions matching TRBD1. The V gene's germline CDR1 is SEHNR and CDR2 FQNEAQ (reference sequence). The length of the CDR3 is 15 residues. The junction had 4 bases not matched to a gene; V was cut back by 3 bases and J by 5 bases. The CDR3 is CASSFEDRGNEKLFF. CDR3 DNA: TGTGCCAGCAGCTTTGAGGACAGGGGCAATGAAAAACTGTTTTTT.

The rearrangement joins TRBV7-8 to TRBJ2-5; D is possibly TRBD2 (5 bases). Germline assignment: CDR1 SGHVS and CDR2 FQNEAQ. The V and J ends lost 0 bases and 5 bases respectively, with 13 bases between them. The CDR3 is 15 residues long. The CDR3 nucleotides read TGTGCCAGCAGCTTAGCGCGTCTAGCCGGCGAGACCCAGTACTTC. As protein: CASSLARLAGETQYF.